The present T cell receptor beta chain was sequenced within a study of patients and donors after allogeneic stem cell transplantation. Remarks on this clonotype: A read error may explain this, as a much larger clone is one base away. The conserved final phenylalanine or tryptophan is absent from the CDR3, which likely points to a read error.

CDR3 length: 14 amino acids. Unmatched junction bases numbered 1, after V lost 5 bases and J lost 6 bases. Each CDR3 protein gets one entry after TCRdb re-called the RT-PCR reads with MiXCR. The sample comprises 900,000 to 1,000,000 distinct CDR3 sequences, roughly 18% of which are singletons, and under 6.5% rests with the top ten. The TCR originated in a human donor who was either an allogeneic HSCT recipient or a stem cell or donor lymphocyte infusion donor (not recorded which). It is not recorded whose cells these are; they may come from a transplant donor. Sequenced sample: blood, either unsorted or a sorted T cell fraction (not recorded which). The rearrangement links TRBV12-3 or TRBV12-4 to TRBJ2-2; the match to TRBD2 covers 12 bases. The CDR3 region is CASSGLAGPGELFS. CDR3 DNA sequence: TGTGCCAGCAGTGGACTAGCGGGGCCCGGGGAGCTGTTTTCT.